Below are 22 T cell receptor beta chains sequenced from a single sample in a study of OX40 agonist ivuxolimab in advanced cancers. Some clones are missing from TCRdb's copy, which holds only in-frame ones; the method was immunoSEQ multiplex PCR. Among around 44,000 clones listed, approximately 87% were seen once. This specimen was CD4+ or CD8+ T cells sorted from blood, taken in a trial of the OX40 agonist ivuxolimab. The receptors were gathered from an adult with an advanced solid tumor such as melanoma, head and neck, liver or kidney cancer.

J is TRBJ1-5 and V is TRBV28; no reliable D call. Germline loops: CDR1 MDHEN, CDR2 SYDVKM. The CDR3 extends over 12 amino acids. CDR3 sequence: CASAAGNQPQHF. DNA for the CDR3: TGTGCTTCGGCGGCCGGCAATCAGCCCCAGCATTTT. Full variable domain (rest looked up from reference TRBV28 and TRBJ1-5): DVKVTQSSRYLVKRTGEKVFLECVQDMDHENMFWYRQDPGLGLRLIYFSYDVKMKEKGDIPEGYSVSREKKERFSLILESASTNQTSMYLCASAAGNQPQHFGDGTRLSIL.

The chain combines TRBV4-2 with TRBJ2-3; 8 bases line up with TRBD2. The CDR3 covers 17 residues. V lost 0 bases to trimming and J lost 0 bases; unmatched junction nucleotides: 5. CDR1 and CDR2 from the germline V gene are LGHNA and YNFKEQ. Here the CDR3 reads CASSQDTRGGSTDTQYF. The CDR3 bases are TGTGCCAGCAGCCAAGATACCCGGGGGGGGAGCACAGATACGCAGTATTTT.

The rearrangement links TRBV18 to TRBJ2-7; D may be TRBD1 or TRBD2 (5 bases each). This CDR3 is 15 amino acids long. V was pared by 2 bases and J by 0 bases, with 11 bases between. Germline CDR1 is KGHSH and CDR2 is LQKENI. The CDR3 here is CASSPGTGSSYEQYF. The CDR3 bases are TGTGCCAGCTCACCAGGGACGGGTAGCTCCTACGAGCAGTACTTC.

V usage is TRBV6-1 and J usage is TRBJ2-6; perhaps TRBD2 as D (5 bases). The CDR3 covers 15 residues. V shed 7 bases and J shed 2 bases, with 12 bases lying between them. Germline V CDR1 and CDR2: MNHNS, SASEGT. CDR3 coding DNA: TGTGCCAGCACCCCGTTGCGGGCTGGGGCCAACGTCCTGACTTTC. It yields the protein CASTPLRAGANVLTF.

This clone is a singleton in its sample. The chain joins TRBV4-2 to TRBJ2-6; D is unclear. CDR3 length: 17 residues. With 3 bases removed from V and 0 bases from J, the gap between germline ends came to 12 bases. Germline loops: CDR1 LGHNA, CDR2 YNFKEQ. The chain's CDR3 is CASSHAGWDSGANVLTF. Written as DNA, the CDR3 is TGTGCCAGCAGCCACGCCGGTTGGGACTCTGGGGCCAACGTCCTGACTTTC.

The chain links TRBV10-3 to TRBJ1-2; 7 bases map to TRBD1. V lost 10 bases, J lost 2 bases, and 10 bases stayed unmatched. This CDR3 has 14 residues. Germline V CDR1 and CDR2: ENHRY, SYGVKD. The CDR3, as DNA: TGTGCCAGCAGCAGGGACAGCCGAAACTATGGCTACACCTTC. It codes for CASSRDSRNYGYTF.

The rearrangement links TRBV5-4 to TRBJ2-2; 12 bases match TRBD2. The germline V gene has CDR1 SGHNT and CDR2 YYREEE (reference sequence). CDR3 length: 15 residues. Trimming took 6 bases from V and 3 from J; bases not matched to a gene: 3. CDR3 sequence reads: CASNLAGGDTGELFF. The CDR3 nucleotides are TGTGCCAGCAACCTAGCGGGGGGGGACACCGGGGAGCTGTTTTTT.

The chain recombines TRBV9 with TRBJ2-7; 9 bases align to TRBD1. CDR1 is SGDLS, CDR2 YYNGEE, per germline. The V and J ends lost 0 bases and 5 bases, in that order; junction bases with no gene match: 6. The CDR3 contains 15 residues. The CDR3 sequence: CASSVATGQGDEQYF. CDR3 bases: TGTGCCAGCAGCGTAGCCACGGGACAGGGCGACGAGCAGTACTTC.

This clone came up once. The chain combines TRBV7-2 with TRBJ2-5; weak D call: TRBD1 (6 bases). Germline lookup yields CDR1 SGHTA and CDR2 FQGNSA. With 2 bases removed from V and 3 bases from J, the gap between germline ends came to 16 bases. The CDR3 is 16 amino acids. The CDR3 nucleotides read TGTGCCAGCAGCTTAAGGGGTGGGGGCCGGAAAGAGACCCAGTACTTC. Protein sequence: CASSLRGGGRKETQYF.

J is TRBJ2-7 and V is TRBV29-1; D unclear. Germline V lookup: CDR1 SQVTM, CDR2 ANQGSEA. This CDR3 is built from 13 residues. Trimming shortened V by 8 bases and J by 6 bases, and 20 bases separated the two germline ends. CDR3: CSSQLDLRGEQYF. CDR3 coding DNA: TGCAGCTCCCAATTGGACCTCCGTGGCGAGCAGTACTTC.

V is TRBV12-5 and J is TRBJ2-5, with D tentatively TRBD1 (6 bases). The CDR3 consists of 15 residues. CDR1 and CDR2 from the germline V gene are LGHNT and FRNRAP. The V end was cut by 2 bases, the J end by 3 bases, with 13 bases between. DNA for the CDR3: TGTGCTAGTGGTTTGACCGACAGGCTGAAAGAGACCCAGTACTTC. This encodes CASGLTDRLKETQYF.

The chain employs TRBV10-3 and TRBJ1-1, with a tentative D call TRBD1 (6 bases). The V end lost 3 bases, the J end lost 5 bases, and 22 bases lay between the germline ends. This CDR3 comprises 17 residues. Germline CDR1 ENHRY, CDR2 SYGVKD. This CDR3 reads CAISDPIKGGGKTEAFF. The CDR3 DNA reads TGTGCCATCAGTGACCCGATAAAGGGGGGGGGTAAGACTGAAGCTTTCTTT.

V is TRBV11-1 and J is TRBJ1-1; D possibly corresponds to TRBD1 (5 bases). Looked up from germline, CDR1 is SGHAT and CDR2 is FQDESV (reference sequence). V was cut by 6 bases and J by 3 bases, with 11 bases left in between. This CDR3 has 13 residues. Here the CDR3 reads CASSLQEDTEAFF. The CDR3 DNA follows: TGTGCCAGCAGTTTACAGGAAGACACTGAAGCTTTCTTT.

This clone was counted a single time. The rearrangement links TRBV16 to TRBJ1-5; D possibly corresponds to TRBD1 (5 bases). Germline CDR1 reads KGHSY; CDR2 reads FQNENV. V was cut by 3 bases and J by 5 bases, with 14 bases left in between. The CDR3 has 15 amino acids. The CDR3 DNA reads TGTGCCAGCAGCCACGATAGGGGTTTGGATCAGCCCCAGCATTTT. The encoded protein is CASSHDRGLDQPQHF.

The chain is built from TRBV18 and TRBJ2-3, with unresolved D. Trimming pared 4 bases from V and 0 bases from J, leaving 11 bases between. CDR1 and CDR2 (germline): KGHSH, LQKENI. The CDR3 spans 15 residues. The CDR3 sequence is CASSLRAPSTDTQYF. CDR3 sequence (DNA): TGTGCCAGCTCACTCCGGGCTCCCAGCACAGATACGCAGTATTTT.

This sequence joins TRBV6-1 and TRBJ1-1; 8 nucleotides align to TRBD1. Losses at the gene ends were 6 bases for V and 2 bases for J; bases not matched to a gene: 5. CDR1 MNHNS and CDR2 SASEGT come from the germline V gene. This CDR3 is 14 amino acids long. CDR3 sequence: CASRRQGLNTEAFF. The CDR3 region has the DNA TGTGCCAGCAGAAGACAGGGGTTAAACACTGAAGCTTTCTTT.

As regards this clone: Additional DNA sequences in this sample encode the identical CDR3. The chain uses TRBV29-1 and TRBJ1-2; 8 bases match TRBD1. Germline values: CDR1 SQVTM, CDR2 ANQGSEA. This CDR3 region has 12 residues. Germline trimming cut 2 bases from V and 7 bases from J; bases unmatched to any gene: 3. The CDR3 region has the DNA TGCAGCGTTGAACAGGGGGCCGGTGGCTACACCTTC. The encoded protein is CSVEQGAGGYTF.

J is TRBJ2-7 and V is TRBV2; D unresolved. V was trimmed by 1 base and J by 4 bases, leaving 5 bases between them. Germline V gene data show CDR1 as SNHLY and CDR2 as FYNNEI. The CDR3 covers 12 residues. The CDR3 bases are TGTGCCAGCAGTGAAGTAGGTTACGAGCAGTACTTC. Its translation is CASSEVGYEQYF.

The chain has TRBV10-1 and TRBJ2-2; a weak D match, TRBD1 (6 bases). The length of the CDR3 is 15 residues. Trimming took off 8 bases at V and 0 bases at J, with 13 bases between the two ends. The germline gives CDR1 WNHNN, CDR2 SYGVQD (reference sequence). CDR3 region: CASHSGTTNTGELFF. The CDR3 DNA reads TGCGCCAGCCATTCGGGGACAACGAACACCGGGGAGCTGTTTTTT.

The CDR3 DNA reads TGCGCCAGCAGCCAACCCCGCCGAGGGAGGGTTTGGGATACGCAGTATTTT. It yields the protein CASSQPRRGRVWDTQYF. The genes are TRBV4-1 and TRBJ2-3; TRBD2 agrees at 7 bases. The V and J ends lost 2 bases and 6 bases, in that order; junction bases with no gene match: 14. The CDR3 is made up of 17 amino acids. The germline gives CDR1 MGHRA, CDR2 YSYEKL.

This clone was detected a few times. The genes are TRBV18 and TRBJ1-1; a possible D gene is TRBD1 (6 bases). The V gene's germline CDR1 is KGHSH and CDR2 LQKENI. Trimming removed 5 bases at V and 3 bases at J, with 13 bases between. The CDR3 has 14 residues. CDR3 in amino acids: CASSDYREDTEAFF. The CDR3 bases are TGTGCCAGCTCAGATTACAGGGAAGACACTGAAGCTTTCTTT.

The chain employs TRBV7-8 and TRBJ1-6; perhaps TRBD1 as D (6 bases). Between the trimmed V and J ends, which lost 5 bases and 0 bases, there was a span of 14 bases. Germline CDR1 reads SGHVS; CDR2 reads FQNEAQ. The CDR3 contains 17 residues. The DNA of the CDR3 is TGTGCCAGCAGCGGTTATGGGGGCGCCTCCTATAATTCACCCCTCCACTTT. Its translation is CASSGYGGASYNSPLHF.